The clone carrying this T cell receptor beta chain was recorded at least ten times. The junction had 9 bases not matched to a gene; V was cut back by 10 bases and J by 0 bases. This CDR3 is built from 15 residues. Germline V gives CDR1 LNHDA, CDR2 SQIVND (reference sequence). This sample was included in a study of blood T cell repertoires in COVID-19. About the research overall: Samples taken during acute and convalescent COVID-19 were collected in the United States, Italy and Spain. PBMCs, B-cell-depleted T cells, or T cells provided the cDNA or gDNA that made up the material.

Original handling: Counts of nucleated cells, estimated from reference gene primer amplification, were obtained. Sequenced by immunoSEQ multiplex PCR; TCRdb stores in-frame clones only, minus some. V, J and clone size are those of that table, while D and trimming were read from the DNA. The sample shows 60,000 to 65,000 clones, about four fifths of them seen only once. The specimen sequenced was peripheral blood. The source is a human donor in a cohort sampled during active COVID-19. The V gene is TRBV19, the J gene TRBJ1-3; 7 bases align to TRBD1. This chain's CDR3 is CATRDSPFSGNTIYF. Here the CDR3 DNA reads TGTGCCACCCGGGACAGCCCCTTCTCTGGAAACACCATATATTTT. Together with reference TRBV19 and TRBJ1-3, the CDR3 gives the full variable domain: DGGITQSPKYLFRKEGQNVTLSCEQNLNHDAMYWYRQDPGQGLRLIYYSQIVNDFQKGDIAEGYSVSREKKESFPLTVTSAQKNPTAFYLCATRDSPFSGNTIYFGEGSWLTVV.